Listed below are T cell receptor beta chains from one sample, sequenced in a study of T cell responses to AZD1222 COVID-19 vaccine. Sequencing was performed with immunoSEQ multiplex PCR; in TCRdb, only in-frame clones are kept and a portion is missing. The top ten hold roughly 24% of the sample, which has 92,000 or so clones, 85% to 90% seen once. This sample comprised peripheral blood, obtained on day 0 of AZD1222 vaccination. The source is an adult in good health. Both conserved end residues are part of each CDR3. A D gene is named only where the DNA matches it firmly. Only some rows state a clone size, as once, few, many or a class for expanded clones.

D gene	J gene	clone size	V gene	CDR3 DNA	CDR3 protein
TRBD2	TRBJ2-1	NA	TRBV27	TGTGCCAGCAGTGAAATAGCGGGAGGGCCGGAAAATGAGCAGTTCTTC	CASSEIAGGPENEQFF
NA	TRBJ2-6	NA	TRBV9	TGTGCCAGCAGCGTAGACCGAGTCCACCCCGTCCTGACTTTC	CASSVDRVHPVLTF
NA	TRBJ2-7	NA	TRBV6-5	TGTGCCAGCAGTTACCGGGGGGCTAGCGCGACCTACGAGCAGTACTTC	CASSYRGASATYEQYF
TRBD1	TRBJ1-5	once	TRBV28	TGTGCCAGCAGTTCAGGACAGGGGGGCCAGCCCCAGCATTTT	CASSSGQGGQPQHF
NA	TRBJ2-7	once	TRBV28	TGTGCCAGCAGACCGGGCCCCCGCTACGAGCAGTACTTC	CASRPGPRYEQYF
NA	TRBJ2-3	NA	TRBV4-2	TGTGCCAGCAGCCAGGCGGGGAGCACAGATACGCAGTATTTT	CASSQAGSTDTQYF
TRBD1	TRBJ1-2	few	TRBV10-3	TGTGCCAACCAGGGGGCTAGTGGCTACACCTTC	CANQGASGYTF
NA	TRBJ2-7	NA	TRBV6-6	TGTGCCAGCAGCCTACTAGTCTCCTACGAGCAGTACTTC	CASSLLVSYEQYF
TRBD1	TRBJ1-1	NA	TRBV2	TGTGCCAGCAGCCTGACAGGGGAATCCCCTGAAGCTTTCTTT	CASSLTGESPEAFF
NA	TRBJ2-7	NA	TRBV12-3/TRBV12-4	TGTGCCTCGGGACCTGACTCCTACGAGCAGTACTTC	CASGPDSYEQYF
TRBD2	TRBJ2-1	NA	TRBV6-2/TRBV6-3	TGTGCCAGCAGCCTTCTAACGGGACTAGCGGTTCACAATGAGCAGTTCTTC	CASSLLTGLAVHNEQFF
NA	TRBJ2-3	NA	TRBV5-1	TGCGCCAGCGGCCTGGACTGGATCGCAGATACGCAGTATTTT	CASGLDWIADTQYF
NA	TRBJ2-7	NA	TRBV15	TGTGCCACCAGCAGCCGGGGAGGAGCGGGTCCTCGGTACGAGCAGTACTTC	CATSSRGGAGPRYEQYF
TRBD2	TRBJ2-1	once	TRBV25-1	TGTGCCAGCAACCCCGGGACTACTTACAATGAGCAGTTCTTC	CASNPGTTYNEQFF
TRBD1	TRBJ1-5	NA	TRBV24-1	TGTGCCACCAGTGATCCTTTTGGGACAGATAGCAATCAGCCCCAGCATTTT	CATSDPFGTDSNQPQHF
NA	TRBJ2-3	NA	TRBV5-4	TGTGCCAGCAGCGCCACCCCGGGAGATACGCAGTATTTT	CASSATPGDTQYF
NA	TRBJ2-1	NA	TRBV10-3	TGTGCCATCAGTGGGGGCTTATTGGGTGAGCAGTTCTTC	CAISGGLLGEQFF
TRBD2	TRBJ2-7	NA	TRBV7-2	TGTGCCAGCAGCTCAAGTAGACTAGCGGGAGAGAGAGGGGAGCAGTACTTC	CASSSSRLAGERGEQYF
NA	TRBJ2-6	NA	TRBV5-6	TGTGCCAGCAGCTTGGCCGTGGGGCTTGGGGCCAACGTCCTGACTTTC	CASSLAVGLGANVLTF
NA	TRBJ1-1	NA	TRBV12-3/TRBV12-4	TGTGCCAGCAGTTGGCAAGAGAACACTGAAGCTTTCTTT	CASSWQENTEAFF
TRBD1	TRBJ2-2	NA	TRBV28	TGTGCCAGCAGTTTGACAGGGAGCACCGGGGAGCTGTTTTTT	CASSLTGSTGELFF
NA	TRBJ2-5	NA	TRBV6-2/TRBV6-3	TGTGCCAGCAGTTACTCGAAACGGACCCAAGAGACCCAGTACTTC	CASSYSKRTQETQYF
TRBD2	TRBJ2-1	NA	TRBV19	TGTGCCAGTTCCCCCGGGACTAGCTTAGGCAATGAGCAGTTCTTC	CASSPGTSLGNEQFF
NA	TRBJ2-2	once	TRBV28	TGTGCCAGCCAGGGGAACACCGGGGAGCTGTTTTTT	CASQGNTGELFF
NA	TRBJ1-1	NA	TRBV28	TGTGCCAGCAGTTTAATGTCAGGGGCCGGGGGCACTGAAGCTTTCTTT	CASSLMSGAGGTEAFF
TRBD2	TRBJ2-2	NA	TRBV15	TGTGCCACCAGCAGCTCCGGACTAGCGAAAGACGGGGAGCTGTTTTTT	CATSSSGLAKDGELFF
TRBD2	TRBJ2-7	NA	TRBV7-2	TGTGCCAGCAGCTTAGAGGCAGCGGGAGGGGATATAGCCTACGAGCAGTACTTC	CASSLEAAGGDIAYEQYF
NA	TRBJ2-1	NA	TRBV24-1	TGTGCCACCAGTGAATCTCTAGCGACTAGCTCCTACAATGAGCAGTTCTTC	CATSESLATSSYNEQFF
TRBD2	TRBJ2-3	once	TRBV9	TGTGCCAGCAGCTTCGGACTAGCGGGTACGCAGTATTTT	CASSFGLAGTQYF
NA	TRBJ1-5	NA	TRBV19	TGTGCCAGTAGCGGACAGTGGGGTCAGCCCCAGCATTTT	CASSGQWGQPQHF
TRBD2	TRBJ2-2	NA	TRBV7-9	TGTGCCAGCAGCCTAGTTCTGGCTAGCGGAAACACCGGGGAGCTGTTTTTT	CASSLVLASGNTGELFF
NA	TRBJ2-7	NA	TRBV6-2/TRBV6-3	TGTGCCAGCAGTTACTTCCCAGGGACCGAGCAGTACTTC	CASSYFPGTEQYF
NA	TRBJ2-6	NA	TRBV5-1	TGCGCCAGCAGCTTGGTCAGCGCGCAGAGCTCTGGGGCCAACGTCCTGACTTTC	CASSLVSAQSSGANVLTF
NA	TRBJ2-3	few	TRBV9	TGTGCCAGCGGAGATACGCAGTATTTT	CASGDTQYF
NA	TRBJ2-5	once	TRBV4-2	TGTGCCAGCAGCCAAGACGCTCTACAACAAGAGACCCAGTACTTC	CASSQDALQQETQYF
NA	TRBJ1-1	NA	TRBV19	TGTGCCAGTAAGGACATTAGGAACACTGAAGCTTTCTTT	CASKDIRNTEAFF
NA	TRBJ1-2	NA	TRBV19	TGTGCCAGTAGTATGACGTGGGGCGGATCCTATCCTCATGGCTACACCTTC	CASSMTWGGSYPHGYTF